This T cell receptor (beta chain) stems from a study of cytomegalovirus exposure and HLA in healthy donors. The CDR3 is 16 residues long. The V end was cut by 4 bases, the J end by 3 bases, with 16 bases between. Germline CDR1 and CDR2: MDHEN and SYDVKM. Worth noting for this clone: Antigen: not known.

Method: immunoSEQ multiplex PCR; TCRdb's copy keeps in-frame clones and lacks some. This table has about 55,000 clones, around 90% appearing once. Whole-study results and caveats: Three of the chains that were CMV-associated were confirmed in vitro to be specific for CMV antigens. Some TCR beta chains (more than 150 of them) were listed as cytomegalovirus-associated.

Sequencing input: PBMCs. This clonotype originated in a man aged 18 to 30 in good health and CMV-seronegative. V gene TRBV28 combines with J gene TRBJ2-1; possible D gene TRBD2, 5 bases. CDR3 sequence: CASSSATRGFYNEQFF. In nucleotides, the CDR3 is TGTGCCAGCAGTTCAGCTACTAGAGGCTTCTACAATGAGCAGTTCTTC.